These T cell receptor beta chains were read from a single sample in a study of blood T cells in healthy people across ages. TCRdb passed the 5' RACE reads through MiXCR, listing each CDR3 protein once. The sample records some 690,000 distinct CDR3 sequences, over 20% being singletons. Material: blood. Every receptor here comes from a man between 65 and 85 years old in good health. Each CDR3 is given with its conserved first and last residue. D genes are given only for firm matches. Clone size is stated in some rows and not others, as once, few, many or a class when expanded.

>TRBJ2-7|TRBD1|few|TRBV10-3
CAISGGDRGYEQYF
TGTGCCATCAGTGGGGGGGACAGGGGTTACGAGCAGTACTTC
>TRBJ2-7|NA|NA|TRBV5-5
CASSAGQSYDEQYF
TGTGCCAGCAGCGCCGGACAATCCTACGACGAGCAGTACTTC
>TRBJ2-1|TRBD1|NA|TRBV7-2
CASSSATGTGYYNEQFF
TGTGCCAGCAGCTCGGCTACCGGGACAGGGTACTACAATGAGCAGTTCTTC
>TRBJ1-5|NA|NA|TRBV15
CATSRDRGWNQPQHF
TGTGCCACCAGCAGAGATCGAGGGTGGAATCAGCCCCAGCATTTT
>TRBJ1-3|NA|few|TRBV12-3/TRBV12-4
CASKIVSGNTIYF
TGTGCCAGCAAAATAGTGAGCGGAAACACCATATATTTT
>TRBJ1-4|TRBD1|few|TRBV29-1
CSVVVSQGEKLFF
TGCAGCGTTGTCGTCTCACAGGGGGAAAAACTGTTTTTT
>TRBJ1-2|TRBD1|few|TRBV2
CASRIPGQDYGYTF
TGTGCCAGCAGGATTCCGGGACAGGACTATGGCTACACCTTC
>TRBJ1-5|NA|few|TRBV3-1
CASSRSPPRDF
TGTGCCAGCAGCCGATCCCCTCCCAGGGATTTT
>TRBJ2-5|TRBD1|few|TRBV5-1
CASSFDGTALQETQYF
TGCGCCAGCAGCTTTGACGGGACAGCCCTACAAGAGACCCAGTACTTC
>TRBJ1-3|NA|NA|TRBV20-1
CSDRMGTRGGNTIYF
TGCAGTGATCGGATGGGGACCAGGGGTGGAAACACCATATATTTT
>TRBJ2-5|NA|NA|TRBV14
CASSQVFPETQYF
TGTGCCAGCAGCCAAGTGTTTCCAGAGACCCAGTACTTC
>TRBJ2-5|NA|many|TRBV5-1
CASSSTQPRETQYF
TGCGCCAGCAGCTCAACCCAACCAAGAGAGACCCAGTACTTC
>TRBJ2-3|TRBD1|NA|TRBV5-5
CASSLVTGATLDTQYF
TGTGCCAGCAGCTTGGTCACAGGGGCTACCTTAGATACGCAGTATTTT
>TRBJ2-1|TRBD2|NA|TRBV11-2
CASSSPRFSSGGRGQFF
TGTGCCAGCAGCTCCCCCAGGTTTTCTAGCGGGGGGCGGGGGCAGTTCTTC
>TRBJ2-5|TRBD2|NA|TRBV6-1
CASSETSGRVGETQYF
TGTGCCAGCAGTGAAACTAGCGGGAGGGTCGGAGAGACCCAGTACTTC
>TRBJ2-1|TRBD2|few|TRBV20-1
CSAVRTSGNYNEQFF
TGCAGTGCTGTTCGGACTAGCGGGAACTACAATGAGCAGTTCTTC
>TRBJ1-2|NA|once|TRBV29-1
CSVGANYGYTF
TGCAGCGTTGGCGCTAACTATGGCTACACCTTC
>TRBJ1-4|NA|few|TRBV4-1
CASSQDHASNEKLFF
TGCGCCAGCAGCCAAGATCACGCTTCCAATGAAAAACTGTTTTTT
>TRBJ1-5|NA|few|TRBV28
CASSLAPLTHQPQHF
TGTGCCAGCAGTTTAGCCCCCCTGACCCATCAGCCCCAGCATTTT
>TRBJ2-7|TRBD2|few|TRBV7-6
CASSSRLAGSTEQYF
TGTGCCAGCAGTTCAAGACTAGCGGGGTCAACCGAGCAGTACTTC
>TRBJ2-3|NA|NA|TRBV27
CASSSFVTDTQYF
TGTGCCAGCTCTAGTTTTGTCACAGATACGCAGTACTTT
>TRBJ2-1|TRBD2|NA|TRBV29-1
CSGLAGGSYNEQFF
TGCAGCGGACTAGCGGGAGGGTCGTACAATGAGCAGTTCTTC
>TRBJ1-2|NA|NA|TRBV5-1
CASSPQAAGGYTF
TGCGCCAGCAGCCCACAGGCCGCCGGGGGCTACACCTTC
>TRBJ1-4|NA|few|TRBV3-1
CASSLAGTNGGKLFF
TGTGCCAGCAGCCTTGCCGGGACCAACGGTGGAAAACTGTTTTTT
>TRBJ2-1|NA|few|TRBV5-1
CASSLGGPQFF
TGCGCCAGCAGCTTGGGGGGCCCGCAGTTCTTC
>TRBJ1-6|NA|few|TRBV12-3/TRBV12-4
CASSLRANSPLHF
TGTGCCAGCAGTTTGAGGGCCAATTCACCCCTCCACTTT
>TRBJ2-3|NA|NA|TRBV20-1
CSARDRASMNTQYF
TGCAGTGCTAGAGATCGGGCTAGCATGAATACGCAGTATTTT
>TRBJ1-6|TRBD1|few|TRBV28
CASSSGQIYNSPLHF
TGTGCCAGCAGTTCGGGACAGATCTATAATTCACCCCTCCACTTT
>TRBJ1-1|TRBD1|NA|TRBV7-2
CASSPRRGQGNTEAFF
TGTGCCAGCAGCCCTCGCCGAGGACAGGGAAACACTGAAGCTTTCTTT
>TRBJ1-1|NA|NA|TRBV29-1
CSVAWTANTEAFF
TGCAGCGTGGCATGGACAGCGAACACTGAAGCTTTCTTT
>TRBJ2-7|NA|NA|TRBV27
CASSSYADEQYF
TGTGCCAGCAGTTCGTATGCGGACGAGCAGTACTTC
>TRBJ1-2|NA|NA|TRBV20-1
CSAKGPNYGYTF
TGCAGTGCTAAGGGACCTAACTATGGCTACACCTTC
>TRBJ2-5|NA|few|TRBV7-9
CASSLDQGTQYF
TGTGCCAGCAGCTTAGACCAGGGGACCCAGTACTTC
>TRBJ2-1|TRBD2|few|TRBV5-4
CASSLERDSYNEQFF
TGTGCCAGCAGCTTGGAGCGGGACTCCTACAATGAGCAGTTCTTC
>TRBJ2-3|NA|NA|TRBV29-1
CSVAVRGVRTDTQYF
TGCAGCGTGGCGGTAAGGGGGGTCCGCACAGATACGCAGTATTTT
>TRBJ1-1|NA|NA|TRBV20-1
CSALDKNTEAFF
TGCAGTGCCCTAGACAAAAACACTGAAGCTTTCTTT
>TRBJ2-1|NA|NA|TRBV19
CASENGGGGWNEQFF
TGTGCCAGTGAAAACGGGGGAGGCGGGTGGAATGAGCAGTTCTTC
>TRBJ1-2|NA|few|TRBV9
CASSLRDGSYGYTF
TGTGCCAGCAGCCTACGGGACGGGAGTTATGGCTACACCTTC
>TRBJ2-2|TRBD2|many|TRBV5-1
CASSLAVTSGNTGELFF
TGCGCCAGCAGCTTGGCCGTGACTAGCGGGAACACCGGGGAGCTGTTTTTT